The clone carrying this TCR beta chain showed up many times. This record belongs to a study of blood T cell repertoires in COVID-19. About the research overall: Italy, Spain and the United States were the sources of the convalescent and acute COVID-19 samples. T cells, B-cell-depleted T cells, or PBMCs supplied cDNA or gDNA.

This CDR3 region has 14 residues. V was cut by 0 bases and J by 6 bases, with 13 bases left in between. Germline CDR1 SGHNT, CDR2 YYREEE (reference sequence). How the authors handled the data: Using reference gene primer amplification, nucleated cell counts were estimated. Sequenced by immunoSEQ multiplex PCR; TCRdb stores in-frame clones only, minus some. V and J calls and clone size are copied from that table; D and trimming were computed from the DNA. Here the sample spans 60,000 or so clones, about 90% being singletons. The sequenced material came from peripheral blood. The chain links TRBV5-4 to TRBJ2-7; D may be TRBD2 (5 bases). This receptor was identified in a man aged 55 to 70 with active or convalescent COVID-19. The CDR3 here is CASSLERGASEQYF. The CDR3 nucleotides read TGTGCCAGCAGCTTGGAACGGGGAGCCAGCGAGCAGTACTTC.